This TCR beta chain was sequenced for a study of blood T cell repertoires in COVID-19. On the study more broadly: PBMCs, B-cell-depleted T cells, or T cells provided the cDNA or gDNA that made up the material.

Authors' methods: Cell counts per sample came from amplifying reference gene primers. The data were produced by immunoSEQ multiplex PCR, yet TCRdb's version contains in-frame clones alone and is incomplete. The V and J calls and clone size were taken over from that table, and D and trimming were inferred from the DNA. The sample records 200,000 to 250,000 clones, 80% to 90% being singletons. Germline loops: CDR1 MNHEY, CDR2 SMNVEV (reference sequence). The CDR3 sequence is 13 residues long. Trimming cost V 6 bases and J 5 bases, with 13 bases left between them. Enrollment of patients from Seattle took place during active infection, with longitudinal follow-up. This clone was seen only once.

The receptor's source is a man aged 30-40 years with COVID-19, enrolled during active disease. The chain couples TRBV27 to TRBJ1-2; D unresolved. The sequencing sample was made of peripheral blood. CDR3 DNA sequence: TGTGCCAGCAGCACTTGGGTACAGTATGGCTACACCTTC. Translation gives CASSTWVQYGYTF.